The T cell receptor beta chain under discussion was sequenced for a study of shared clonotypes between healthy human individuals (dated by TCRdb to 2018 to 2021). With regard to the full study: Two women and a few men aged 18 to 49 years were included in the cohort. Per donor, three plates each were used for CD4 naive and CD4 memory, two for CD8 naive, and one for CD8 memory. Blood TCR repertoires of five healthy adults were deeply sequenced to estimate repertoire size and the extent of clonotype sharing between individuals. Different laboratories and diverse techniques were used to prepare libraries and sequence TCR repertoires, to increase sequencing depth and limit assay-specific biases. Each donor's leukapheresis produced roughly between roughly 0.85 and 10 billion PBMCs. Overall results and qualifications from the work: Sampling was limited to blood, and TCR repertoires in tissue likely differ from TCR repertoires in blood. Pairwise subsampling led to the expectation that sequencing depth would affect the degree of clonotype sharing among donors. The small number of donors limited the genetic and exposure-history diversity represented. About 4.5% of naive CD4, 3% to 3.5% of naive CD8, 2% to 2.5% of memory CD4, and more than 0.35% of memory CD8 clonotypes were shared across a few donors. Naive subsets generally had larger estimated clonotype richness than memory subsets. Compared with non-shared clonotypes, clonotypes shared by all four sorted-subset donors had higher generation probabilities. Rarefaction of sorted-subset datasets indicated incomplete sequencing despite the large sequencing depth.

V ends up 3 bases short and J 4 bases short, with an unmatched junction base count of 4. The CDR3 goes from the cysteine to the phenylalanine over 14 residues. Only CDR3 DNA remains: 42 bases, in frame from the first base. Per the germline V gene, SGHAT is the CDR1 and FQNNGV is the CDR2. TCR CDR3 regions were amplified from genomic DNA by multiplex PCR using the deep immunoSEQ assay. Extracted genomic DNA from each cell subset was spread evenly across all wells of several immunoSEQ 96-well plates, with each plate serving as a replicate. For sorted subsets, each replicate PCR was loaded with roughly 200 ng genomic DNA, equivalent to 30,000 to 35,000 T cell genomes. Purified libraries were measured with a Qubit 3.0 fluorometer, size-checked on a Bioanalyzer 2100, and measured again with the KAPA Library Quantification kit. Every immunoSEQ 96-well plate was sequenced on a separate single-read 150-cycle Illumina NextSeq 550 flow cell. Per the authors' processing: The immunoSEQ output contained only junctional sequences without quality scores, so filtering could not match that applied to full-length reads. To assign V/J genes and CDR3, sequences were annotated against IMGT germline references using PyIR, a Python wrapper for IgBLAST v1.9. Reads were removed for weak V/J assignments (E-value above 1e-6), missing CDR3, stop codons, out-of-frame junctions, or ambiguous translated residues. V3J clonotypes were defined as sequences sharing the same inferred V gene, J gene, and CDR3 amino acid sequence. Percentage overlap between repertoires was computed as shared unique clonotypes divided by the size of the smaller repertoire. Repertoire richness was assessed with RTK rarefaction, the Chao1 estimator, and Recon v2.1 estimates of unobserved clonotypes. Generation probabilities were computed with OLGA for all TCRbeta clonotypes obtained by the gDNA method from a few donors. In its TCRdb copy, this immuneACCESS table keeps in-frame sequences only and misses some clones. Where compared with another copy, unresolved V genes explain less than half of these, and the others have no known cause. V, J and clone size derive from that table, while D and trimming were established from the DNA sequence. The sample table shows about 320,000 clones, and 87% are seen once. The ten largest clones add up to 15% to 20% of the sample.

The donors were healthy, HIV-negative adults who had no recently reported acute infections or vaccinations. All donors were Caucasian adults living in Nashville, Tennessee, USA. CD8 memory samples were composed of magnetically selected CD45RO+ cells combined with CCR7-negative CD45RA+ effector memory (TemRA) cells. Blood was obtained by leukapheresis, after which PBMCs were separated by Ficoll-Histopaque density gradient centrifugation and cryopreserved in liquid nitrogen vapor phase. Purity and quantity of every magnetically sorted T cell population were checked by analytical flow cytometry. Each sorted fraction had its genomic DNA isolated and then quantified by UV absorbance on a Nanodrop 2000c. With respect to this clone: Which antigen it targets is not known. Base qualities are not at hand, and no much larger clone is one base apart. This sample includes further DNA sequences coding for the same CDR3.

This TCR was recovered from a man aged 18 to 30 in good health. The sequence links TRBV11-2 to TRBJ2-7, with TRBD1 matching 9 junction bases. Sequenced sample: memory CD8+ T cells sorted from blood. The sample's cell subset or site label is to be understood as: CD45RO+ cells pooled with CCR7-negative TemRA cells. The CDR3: CASSFGTGPYEQYF. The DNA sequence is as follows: TGTGCCAGCAGCTTTGGGACAGGGCCATACGAGCAGTACTTC.